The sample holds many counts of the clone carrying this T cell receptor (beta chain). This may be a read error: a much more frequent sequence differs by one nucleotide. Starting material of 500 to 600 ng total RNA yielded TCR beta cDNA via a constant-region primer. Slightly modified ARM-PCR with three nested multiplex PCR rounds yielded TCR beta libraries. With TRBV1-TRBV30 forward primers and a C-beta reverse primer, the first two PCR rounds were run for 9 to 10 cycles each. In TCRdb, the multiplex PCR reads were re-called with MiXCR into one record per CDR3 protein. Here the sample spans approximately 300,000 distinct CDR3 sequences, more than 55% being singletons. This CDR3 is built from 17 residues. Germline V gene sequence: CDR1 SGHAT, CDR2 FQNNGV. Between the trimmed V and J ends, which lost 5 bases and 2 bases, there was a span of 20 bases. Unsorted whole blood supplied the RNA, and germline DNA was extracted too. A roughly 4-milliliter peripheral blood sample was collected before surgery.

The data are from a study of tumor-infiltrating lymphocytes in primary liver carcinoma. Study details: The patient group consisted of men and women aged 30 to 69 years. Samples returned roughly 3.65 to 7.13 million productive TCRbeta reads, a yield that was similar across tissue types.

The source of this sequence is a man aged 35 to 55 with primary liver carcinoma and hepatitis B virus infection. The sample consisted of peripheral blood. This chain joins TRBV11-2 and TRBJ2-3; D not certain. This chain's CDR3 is CASSARAQEHLTDTQYF. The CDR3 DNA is TGTGCCAGCAGCGCCCGGGCCCAAGAACACCTCACAGATACGCAGTATTTT.